What follows are 18 T cell receptor beta chains derived from one specimen sequenced in a study of blood T cell repertoires in COVID-19. The method was immunoSEQ multiplex PCR; TCRdb's version includes in-frame clones alone and lacks a portion of them. The sample yields about 74,000 clones, around 90% seen once. The sample taken for sequencing was peripheral blood. The receptors originated from a human donor in a cohort sampled during active COVID-19.

This rearrangement joins TRBV11-2 to TRBJ2-5; perhaps TRBD1 as D (6 bases). Germline loops: CDR1 SGHAT, CDR2 FQNNGV. V lost 4 bases and J 5 bases, leaving 14 bases between the germline ends. CDR3 length equals 14 residues. CDR3 in amino acids: CASSSLQGGETQYF. In DNA, the CDR3 is TGTGCCAGCAGCTCCTTACAGGGCGGGGAGACCCAGTACTTC.

The gene calls are TRBV6-2 or TRBV6-3 and TRBJ2-2, with D perhaps TRBD2 (5 bases). Germline lookup yields CDR1 MNHEY and CDR2 SVGEGT. Trimming cost V 2 bases and J 4 bases, with 11 bases left between them. CDR3 length: 15 amino acids. CDR3 in DNA: TGTGCCAGCAGTTACGTTAGGCGGGCCACCGGGGAGCTGTTTTTT. Amino acid sequence: CASSYVRRATGELFF.

In its sample, this clone was seen a few times. The chain carries TRBV27 and TRBJ2-7; 7 bases map to TRBD2. Looked up from germline, CDR1 is MNHEY and CDR2 is SMNVEV (reference sequence). The CDR3 length is 12 residues. V shed 2 bases, J shed 5 bases, and the junction held 0 bases outside the gene matches. This CDR3 reads CASSLRGDEQYF. The DNA for the CDR3 is TGTGCCAGCAGTTTACGGGGGGACGAGCAGTACTTC.

This sequence joins TRBV15 and TRBJ2-4; 8 positions match TRBD1. Looked up from germline, CDR1 is LNHNV and CDR2 is YYDKDF (reference sequence). The CDR3 is 13 residues long. The trim removed 5 bases at V and 9 bases at J, leaving 6 bases unmatched. The CDR3 protein is CATSLTGASIQYF. CDR3 nucleotide sequence: TGTGCCACCAGCCTGACAGGGGCTTCCATTCAGTACTTC. The full variable domain, completed using reference TRBV15 and TRBJ2-4, is DAMVIQNPRYQVTQFGKPVTLSCSQTLNHNVMYWYQQKSSQAPKLLFHYYDKDFNNEADTPDNFQSRRPNTSFCFLDIRSPGLGDTAMYLCATSLTGASIQYFGAGTRLSVL.

At least ten counts were recorded for this clone. The V gene is TRBV28, the J gene TRBJ2-2; TRBD1 agrees at 8 bases. The CDR3 is made up of 15 amino acids. CDR1 and CDR2 from the germline V gene are MDHEN and SYDVKM. The V gene end was trimmed by 7 bases and the J gene end by 4 bases; junction bases not matched to a gene: 8. The CDR3: CASTKGTGRTGELFF. In nucleotides, the CDR3 is TGTGCCAGCACCAAGGGGACAGGTCGCACCGGGGAGCTGTTTTTT. The whole variable domain, filled in from reference TRBV28 and TRBJ2-2, reads DVKVTQSSRYLVKRTGEKVFLECVQDMDHENMFWYRQDPGLGLRLIYFSYDVKMKEKGDIPEGYSVSREKKERFSLILESASTNQTSMYLCASTKGTGRTGELFFGEGSRLTVL.

The sample holds one count of this clone. The rearrangement joins TRBV4-1 to TRBJ2-5, with 8 bases lining up with TRBD1. Trimming at V came to 1 base and at J to 0 bases, leaving 1 base not matched to a gene. The CDR3 is made up of 15 amino acids. Germline V CDR1 and CDR2: MGHRA, YSYEKL. Written as DNA, the CDR3 is TGCGCCAGCAGCCAAGGGGACAGGTACCAAGAGACCCAGTACTTC. This sequence encodes CASSQGDRYQETQYF.

The chain couples TRBV3-1 (or the pseudogene TRBV3-2) to TRBJ2-1; 11 positions agree with TRBD2. Trimming removed 1 base from V and 4 bases from J; junction bases left unmatched: 6. CDR1 is LGHDT, CDR2 YNNKEL, per germline (reference sequence). CDR3 length: 17 residues. CDR3 DNA: TGTGCCAGCAGCCAAGTAACTAGCGGGAGACCATACAATGAGCAGTTCTTC. As protein: CASSQVTSGRPYNEQFF.

The V call is TRBV28, the J call TRBJ1-5; possible D gene TRBD1, 5 bases. This CDR3 is 14 amino acids long. Trimming pared 6 bases from V and 4 bases from J, leaving 13 bases between. Germline CDR1 MDHEN, CDR2 SYDVKM. The CDR3 region is CASRRGGSNQPQHF. CDR3 in DNA: TGTGCCAGCAGGCGTGGGGGGAGTAATCAGCCCCAGCATTTT.

The chain combines TRBV27 with TRBJ2-1, with 8 nucleotides matching TRBD2. This CDR3 has 16 amino acids. J lost 4 bases, V lost 5 bases, and 10 bases had no gene match. Looked up from germline, CDR1 is MNHEY and CDR2 is SMNVEV (reference sequence). CDR3 coding DNA: TGTGCCAGCAGTCCCCCAAGCGGGAGTGGATACAATGAGCAGTTCTTC. This encodes CASSPPSGSGYNEQFF.

The chain joins TRBV29-1 to TRBJ2-3; 9 bases align to TRBD1. Germline values: CDR1 SQVTM, CDR2 ANQGSEA. This CDR3 comprises 16 residues. V was clipped by 4 bases and J by 1 base; unmatched bases: 9. CDR3 protein: CSVGGQGAGGTDTQYF. The CDR3 DNA sequence: TGCAGCGTTGGGGGACAGGGCGCGGGCGGCACAGATACGCAGTATTTT.

V is TRBV19 and J is TRBJ2-7; 7 positions agree with TRBD1. There are 17 residues in the CDR3. J lost 0 bases, V lost 5 bases, and 13 bases had no gene match. Germline CDR1 reads LNHDA; CDR2 reads SQIVND (reference sequence). As DNA, the CDR3 is TGTGCCAGTAGTTTACAGGCCGGGACAGCCCTCTCCTACGAGCAGTACTTC. This gives the protein CASSLQAGTALSYEQYF.

The chain uses TRBV2 and TRBJ2-1; D is unclear. The CDR3 has 16 residues. Trimming removed 0 bases from V and 0 bases from J, with 9 bases in between. The germline CDR1 and CDR2 sequences are SNHLY and FYNNEI. CDR3 nucleotide sequence: TGTGCCAGCAGTGAAGCTACGAGAAGCTCCTACAATGAGCAGTTCTTC. Its protein product is CASSEATRSSYNEQFF.

J is TRBJ2-1 and V is TRBV6-2 or TRBV6-3, with 7 bases identical to TRBD2. Germline values: CDR1 MNHEY, CDR2 SVGEGT. The V and J ends lost 3 bases and 5 bases, in that order; junction bases with no gene match: 13. The CDR3 extends over 17 amino acids. CDR3 DNA sequence: TGTGCCAGCAGTTATCCAAGCGGGATAGTAAGGCACAATGAGCAGTTCTTC. It is translated as CASSYPSGIVRHNEQFF.

The chain is built from TRBV5-6 and TRBJ2-3, with D possibly being TRBD2 (6 bases). Germline V gene sequence: CDR1 SGHDT, CDR2 YYEEEE. The CDR3 spans 18 residues. Trimming removed 4 bases from V and 0 bases from J, with 21 bases in between. This chain's CDR3 is CASSPGRDAGDSTDTQYF. The CDR3 nucleotides are TGTGCCAGCAGCCCCGGGCGGGACGCAGGAGATAGCACAGATACGCAGTATTTT.

The V call is TRBV15, the J call TRBJ2-5, with D possibly matching TRBD1 (7 bases). This CDR3 has 16 amino acids. The ends were cut back, 6 bases at V and 2 bases at J, with 19 bases in the middle. Germline lookup yields CDR1 LNHNV and CDR2 YYDKDF (reference sequence). The CDR3 DNA follows: TGTGCCACCAGTCGGAGACAGACAGGGAGGCAAGAGACCCAGTACTTC. Translating gives CATSRRQTGRQETQYF.

This clone was seen a handful of times. The chain couples TRBV11-2 to TRBJ2-5; the match to TRBD1 covers 10 bases. CDR1 SGHAT and CDR2 FQNNGV come from the germline V gene. The CDR3 loop spans 19 amino acids. The junction had 19 bases not matched to a gene; V was cut back by 5 bases and J by 4 bases. In DNA form, the CDR3 reads TGTGCCAGCAGCCCCCAGCCTATCTGGACAGGGGGTCCACCAGAGACCCAGTACTTC. As protein: CASSPQPIWTGGPPETQYF.

The chain has TRBV9 and TRBJ2-1; TRBD2 is a possible D gene (5 bases). Germline V gives CDR1 SGDLS, CDR2 YYNGEE. V was clipped by 0 bases and J by 6 bases, with 13 bases between them. The CDR3 extends over 15 amino acids. CDR3 DNA sequence: TGTGCCAGCAGCGTAGGTCTAGCCAGGAGCAATGAGCAGTTCTTC. Residues: CASSVGLARSNEQFF.

The V call is TRBV9, the J call TRBJ2-5, with a weak D call TRBD1 (5 bases). V lost 0 bases to trimming and J lost 2 bases, with 14 bases between them. This CDR3 has 16 amino acids. CDR1 and CDR2 (germline): SGDLS, YYNGEE. The CDR3 region is CASSVAVSGKQETQYF. The DNA of the CDR3 is TGTGCCAGCAGCGTAGCGGTGTCAGGGAAACAAGAGACCCAGTACTTC.